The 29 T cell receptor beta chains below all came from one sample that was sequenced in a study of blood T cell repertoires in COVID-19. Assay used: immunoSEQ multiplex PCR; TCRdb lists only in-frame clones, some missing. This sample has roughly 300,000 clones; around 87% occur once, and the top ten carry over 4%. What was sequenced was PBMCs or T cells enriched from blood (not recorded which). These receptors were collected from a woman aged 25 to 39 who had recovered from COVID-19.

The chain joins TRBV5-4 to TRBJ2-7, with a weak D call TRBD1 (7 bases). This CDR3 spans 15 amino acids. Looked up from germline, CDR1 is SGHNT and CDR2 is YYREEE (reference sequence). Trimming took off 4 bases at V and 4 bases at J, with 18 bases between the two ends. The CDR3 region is CASSGGWQGVYEQYF. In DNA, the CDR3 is TGTGCCAGCAGCGGGGGGTGGCAGGGGGTTTACGAGCAGTACTTC.

The CDR3 coding sequence is TGTGCCACCCTGGGACAGATGAACACTGAAGCTTTCTTT. It specifies CATLGQMNTEAFF. V gene TRBV6-5 combines with J gene TRBJ1-1, with TRBD1 identical over 7 bases. Germline CDR1 reads MNHEY; CDR2 reads SVGAGI. The trim removed 10 bases at V and 0 bases at J, leaving 5 bases unmatched. The CDR3 runs 13 residues.

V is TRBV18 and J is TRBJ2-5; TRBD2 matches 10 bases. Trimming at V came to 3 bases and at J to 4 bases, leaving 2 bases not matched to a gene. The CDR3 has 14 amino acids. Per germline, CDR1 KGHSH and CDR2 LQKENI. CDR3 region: CASSPRTSGETQYF. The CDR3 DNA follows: TGTGCCAGCTCACCGAGGACTAGCGGAGAGACCCAGTACTTC. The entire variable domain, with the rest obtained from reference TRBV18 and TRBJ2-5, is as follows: NAGVMQNPRHLVRRRGQEARLRCSPMKGHSHVYWYRQLPEEGLKFMVYLQKENIIDESGMPKERFSAEFPKEGPSILRIQQVVRGDSAAYFCASSPRTSGETQYFGPGTRLLVL.

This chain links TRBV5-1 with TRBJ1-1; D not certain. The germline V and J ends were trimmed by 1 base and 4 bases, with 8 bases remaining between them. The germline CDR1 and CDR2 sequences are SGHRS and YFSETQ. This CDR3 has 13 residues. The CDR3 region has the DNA TGCGCCAGCAGCTTGTTGATGAGCACTGAAGCTTTCTTT. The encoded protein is CASSLLMSTEAFF.

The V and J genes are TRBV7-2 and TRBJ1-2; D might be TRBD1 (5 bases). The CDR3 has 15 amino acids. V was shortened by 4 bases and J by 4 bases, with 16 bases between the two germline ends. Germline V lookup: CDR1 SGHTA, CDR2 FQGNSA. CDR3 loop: CASSSRLQGFYGYTF. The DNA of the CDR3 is TGTGCCAGCAGCTCACGTTTGCAGGGCTTCTATGGCTACACCTTC.

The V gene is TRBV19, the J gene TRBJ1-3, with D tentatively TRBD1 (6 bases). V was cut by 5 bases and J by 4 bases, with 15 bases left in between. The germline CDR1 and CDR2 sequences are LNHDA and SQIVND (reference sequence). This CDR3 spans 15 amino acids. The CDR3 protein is CASSPHTGIGNTIYF. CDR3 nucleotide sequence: TGTGCCAGTAGTCCCCATACAGGGATCGGAAACACCATATATTTT.

CDR3 nucleotide sequence: TGCGCCAGCAGCCTCCAAGGGGACAGAAGCACAGATACGCAGTATTTT. Translated: CASSLQGDRSTDTQYF. The chain employs TRBV5-1 and TRBJ2-3; 7 bases agree with TRBD1. The CDR3 sequence is 16 residues long. After removal of 4 bases from V and 0 bases from J, the junction contained 8 bases not matched to a gene. Germline lookup yields CDR1 SGHRS and CDR2 YFSETQ.

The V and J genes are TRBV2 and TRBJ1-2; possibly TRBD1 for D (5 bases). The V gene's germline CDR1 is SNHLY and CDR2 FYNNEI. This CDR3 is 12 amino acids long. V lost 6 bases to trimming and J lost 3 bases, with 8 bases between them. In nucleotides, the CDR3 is TGTGCCAGCAGAGGACAAGACTATGGCTACACCTTC. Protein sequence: CASRGQDYGYTF.

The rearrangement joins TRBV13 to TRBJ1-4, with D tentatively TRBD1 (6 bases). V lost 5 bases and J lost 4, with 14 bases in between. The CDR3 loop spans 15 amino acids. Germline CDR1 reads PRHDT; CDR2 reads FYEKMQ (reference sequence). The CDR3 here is CASSIRTVGNEKLFF. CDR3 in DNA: TGTGCCAGCAGCATCCGGACAGTCGGTAATGAAAAACTGTTTTTT.

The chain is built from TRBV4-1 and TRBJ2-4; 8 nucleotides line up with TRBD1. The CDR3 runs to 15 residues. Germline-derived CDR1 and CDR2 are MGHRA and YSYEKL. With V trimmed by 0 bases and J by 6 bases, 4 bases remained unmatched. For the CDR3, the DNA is TGCGCCAGCAGCCAAGAATGGACAGGGCCAAACATTCAGTACTTC. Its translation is CASSQEWTGPNIQYF.

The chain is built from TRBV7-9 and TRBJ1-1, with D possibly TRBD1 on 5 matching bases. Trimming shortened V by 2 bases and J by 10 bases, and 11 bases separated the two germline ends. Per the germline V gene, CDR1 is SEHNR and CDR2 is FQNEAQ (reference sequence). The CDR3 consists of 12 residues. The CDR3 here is CASSLSREGAFF. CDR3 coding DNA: TGTGCCAGCAGCTTATCCAGGGAGGGAGCTTTCTTT.

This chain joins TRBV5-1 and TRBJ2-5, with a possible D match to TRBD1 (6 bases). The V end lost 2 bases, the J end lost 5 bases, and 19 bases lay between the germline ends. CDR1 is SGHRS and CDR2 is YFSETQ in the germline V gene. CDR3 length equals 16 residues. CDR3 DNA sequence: TGCGCCAGCAGCTTAGTTGGGACACCCACGGTGGAGACCCAGTACTTC. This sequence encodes CASSLVGTPTVETQYF.

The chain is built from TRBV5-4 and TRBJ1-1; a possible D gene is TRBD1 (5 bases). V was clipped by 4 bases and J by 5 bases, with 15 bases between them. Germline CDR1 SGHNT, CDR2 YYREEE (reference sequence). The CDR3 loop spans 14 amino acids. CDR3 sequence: CASSPKMQGTEAFF. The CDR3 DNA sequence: TGTGCCAGCAGCCCTAAGATGCAGGGAACTGAAGCTTTCTTT.

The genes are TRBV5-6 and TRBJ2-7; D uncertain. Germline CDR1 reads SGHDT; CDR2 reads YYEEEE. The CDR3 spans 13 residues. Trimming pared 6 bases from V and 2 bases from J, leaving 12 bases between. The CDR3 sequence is CASTSRVTYEQYF. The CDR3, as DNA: TGTGCCAGCACCTCCCGGGTGACCTACGAGCAGTACTTC. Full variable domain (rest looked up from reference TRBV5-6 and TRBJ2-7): DAGVTQSPTHLIKTRGQQVTLRCSPKSGHDTVSWYQQALGQGPQFIFQYYEEEERQRGNFPDRFSGHQFPNYSSELNVNALLLGDSALYLCASTSRVTYEQYFGPGTRLTVT.

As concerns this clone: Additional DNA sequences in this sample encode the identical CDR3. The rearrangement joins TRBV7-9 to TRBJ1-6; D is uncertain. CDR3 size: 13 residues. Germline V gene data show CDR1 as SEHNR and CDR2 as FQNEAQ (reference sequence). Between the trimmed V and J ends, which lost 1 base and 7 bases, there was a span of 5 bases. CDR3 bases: TGTGCCAGCAGCTTAGGCGGGAATTCACCCCTCCACTTT. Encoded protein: CASSLGGNSPLHF.

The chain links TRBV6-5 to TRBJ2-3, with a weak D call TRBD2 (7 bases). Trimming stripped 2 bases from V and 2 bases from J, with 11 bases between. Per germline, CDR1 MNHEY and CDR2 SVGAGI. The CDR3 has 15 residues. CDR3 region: CASSYEAGATDTQYF. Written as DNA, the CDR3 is TGTGCCAGCAGTTACGAGGCGGGGGCCACAGATACGCAGTATTTT.

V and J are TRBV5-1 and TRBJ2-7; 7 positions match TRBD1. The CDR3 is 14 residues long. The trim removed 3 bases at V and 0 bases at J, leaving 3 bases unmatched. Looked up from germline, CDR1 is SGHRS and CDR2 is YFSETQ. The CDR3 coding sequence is TGCGCCAGCAGCTGGGGGACAGACTCCTACGAGCAGTACTTC. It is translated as CASSWGTDSYEQYF.

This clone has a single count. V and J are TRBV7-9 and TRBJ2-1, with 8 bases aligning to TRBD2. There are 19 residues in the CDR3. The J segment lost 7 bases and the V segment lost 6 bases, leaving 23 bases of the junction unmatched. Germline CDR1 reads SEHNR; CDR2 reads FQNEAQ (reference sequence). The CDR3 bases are TGTGCCAGCAGTCAAGCCCTAACAGCGGGACTAGGCGAGGGGAATGAGCAGTTCTTC. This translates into CASSQALTAGLGEGNEQFF.

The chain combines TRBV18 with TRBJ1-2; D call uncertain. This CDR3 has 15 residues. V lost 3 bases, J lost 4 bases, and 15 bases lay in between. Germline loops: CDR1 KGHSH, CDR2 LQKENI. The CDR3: CASSPEERRGYGYTF. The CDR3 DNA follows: TGTGCCAGCTCACCCGAAGAACGCCGGGGCTATGGCTACACCTTC.

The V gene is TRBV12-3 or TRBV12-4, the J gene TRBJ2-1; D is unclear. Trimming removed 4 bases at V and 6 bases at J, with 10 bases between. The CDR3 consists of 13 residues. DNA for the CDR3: TGTGCCAGCAGTTATATACCGGGCAATGAGCAGTTCTTC. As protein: CASSYIPGNEQFF.

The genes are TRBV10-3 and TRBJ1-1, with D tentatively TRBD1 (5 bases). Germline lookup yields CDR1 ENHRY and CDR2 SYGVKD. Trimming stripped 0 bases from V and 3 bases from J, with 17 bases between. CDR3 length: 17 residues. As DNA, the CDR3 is TGTGCCATCAGTGAGTCTGTTACGGGCATAGGGGACACTGAAGCTTTCTTT. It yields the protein CAISESVTGIGDTEAFF.

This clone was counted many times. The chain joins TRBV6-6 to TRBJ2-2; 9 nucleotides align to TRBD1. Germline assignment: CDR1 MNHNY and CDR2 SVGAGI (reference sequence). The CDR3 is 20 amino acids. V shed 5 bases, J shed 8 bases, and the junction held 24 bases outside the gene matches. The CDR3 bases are TGTGCCAGCAGTCGCGTACAAGCCGGGACAGGGAGGGTAATCCCGGGGGAGCTGTTTTTT. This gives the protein CASSRVQAGTGRVIPGELFF.

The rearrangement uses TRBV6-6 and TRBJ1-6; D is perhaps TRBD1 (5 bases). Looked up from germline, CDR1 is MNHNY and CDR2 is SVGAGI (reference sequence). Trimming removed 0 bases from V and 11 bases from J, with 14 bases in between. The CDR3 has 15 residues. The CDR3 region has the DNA TGTGCCAGCAGTTACTCGAGTACAGGTCCGGCACCCCTCCACTTT. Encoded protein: CASSYSSTGPAPLHF.

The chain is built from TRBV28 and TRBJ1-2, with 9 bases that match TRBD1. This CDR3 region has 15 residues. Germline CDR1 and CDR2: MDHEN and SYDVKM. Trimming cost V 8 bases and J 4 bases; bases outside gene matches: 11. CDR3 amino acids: CASGRDREASYGYTF. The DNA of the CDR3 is TGTGCCAGCGGGCGGGACAGGGAGGCCAGCTATGGCTACACCTTC.

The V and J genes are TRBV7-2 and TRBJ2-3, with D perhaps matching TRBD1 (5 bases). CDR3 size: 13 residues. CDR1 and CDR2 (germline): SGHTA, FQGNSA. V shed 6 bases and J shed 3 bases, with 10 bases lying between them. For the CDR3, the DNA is TGTGCCAGCAGGACTCCAGGGACAGATACGCAGTATTTT. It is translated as CASRTPGTDTQYF. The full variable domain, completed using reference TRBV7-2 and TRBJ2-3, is GAGVSQSPSNKVTEKGKDVELRCDPISGHTALYWYRQSLGQGLEFLIYFQGNSAPDKSGLPSDRFSAERTGGSVSTLTIQRTQQEDSAVYLCASRTPGTDTQYFGPGTRLTVL.

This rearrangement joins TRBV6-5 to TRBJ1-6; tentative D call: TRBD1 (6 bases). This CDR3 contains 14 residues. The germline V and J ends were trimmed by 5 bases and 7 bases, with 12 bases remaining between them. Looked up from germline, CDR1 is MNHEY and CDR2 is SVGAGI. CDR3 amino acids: CASSHRTENSPLHF. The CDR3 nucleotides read TGTGCCAGCAGTCACCGGACAGAGAATTCACCCCTCCACTTT.

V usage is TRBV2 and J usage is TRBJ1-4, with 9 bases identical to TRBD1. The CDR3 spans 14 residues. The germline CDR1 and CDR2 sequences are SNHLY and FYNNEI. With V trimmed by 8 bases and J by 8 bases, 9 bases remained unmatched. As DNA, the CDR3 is TGTGCCAGCTCCCGGGACAGGGCGGAGGAAAAACTGTTTTTT. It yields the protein CASSRDRAEEKLFF.

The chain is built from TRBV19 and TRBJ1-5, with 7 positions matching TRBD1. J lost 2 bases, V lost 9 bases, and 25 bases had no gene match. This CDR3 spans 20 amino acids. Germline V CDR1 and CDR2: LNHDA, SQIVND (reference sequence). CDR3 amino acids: CASQNSEGASGNFGNQPQHF. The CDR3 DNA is TGTGCCAGCCAAAATAGCGAGGGGGCATCGGGGAACTTTGGCAATCAGCCCCAGCATTTT.

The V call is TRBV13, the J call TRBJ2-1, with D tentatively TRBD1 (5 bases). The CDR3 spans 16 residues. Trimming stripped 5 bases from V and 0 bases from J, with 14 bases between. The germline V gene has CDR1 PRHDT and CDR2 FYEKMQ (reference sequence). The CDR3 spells CASSRTTGFSYNEQFF. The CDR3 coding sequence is TGTGCCAGCAGCCGAACCACAGGTTTCTCCTACAATGAGCAGTTCTTC. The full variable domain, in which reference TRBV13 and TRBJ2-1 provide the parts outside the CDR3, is AAGVIQSPRHLIKEKRETATLKCYPIPRHDTVYWYQQGPGQDPQFLISFYEKMQSDKGSIPDRFSAQQFSDYHSELNMSSLELGDSALYFCASSRTTGFSYNEQFFGPGTRLTVL.